This T cell receptor (beta chain) was recovered during a study of cytomegalovirus exposure and HLA in healthy donors. Study-wide context: Membership in the Caucasian-associated ancestry cluster was found for around 81% of nearly 400 genotyped donors. Findings of the study overall: Three chains linked to CMV were shown in vitro to be specific for CMV antigens. Cytomegalovirus association was listed for 164 TCR beta chains.

The CDR3 contains 16 residues. Losses at the gene ends were 7 bases for V and 9 bases for J; bases not matched to a gene: 15. CDR1 MDHEN and CDR2 SYDVKM come from the germline V gene. Details on this clone: The target antigen is unknown.

A multiplex PCR was run with 60 Vbeta primers and 13 Jbeta primers. Data came from immunoSEQ multiplex PCR; TCRdb stores just in-frame clones and leaves some out. This table has about 130,000 clones, more than 75% appearing once. V gene TRBV28 combines with J gene TRBJ2-1, with 10 bases matching TRBD1. The source material was PBMCs. The sequence came from a woman aged 60-70 years in good health and CMV-seropositive. As DNA, the CDR3 is TGTGCCAGCAACCCTAGTCTGGGACAGGGGTTTAGTGAGCAGTTCTTC. Its protein is CASNPSLGQGFSEQFF.